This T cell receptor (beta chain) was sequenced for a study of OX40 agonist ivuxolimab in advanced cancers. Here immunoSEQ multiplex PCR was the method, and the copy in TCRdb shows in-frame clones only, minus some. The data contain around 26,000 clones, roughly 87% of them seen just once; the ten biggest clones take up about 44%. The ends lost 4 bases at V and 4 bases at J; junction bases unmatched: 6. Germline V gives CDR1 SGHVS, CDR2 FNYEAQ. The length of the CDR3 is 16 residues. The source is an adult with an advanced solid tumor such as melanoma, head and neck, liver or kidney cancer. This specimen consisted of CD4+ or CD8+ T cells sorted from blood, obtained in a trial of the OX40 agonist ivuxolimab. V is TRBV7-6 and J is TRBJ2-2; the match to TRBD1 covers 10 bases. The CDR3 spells CASSYPRDRGTGELFF. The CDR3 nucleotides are TGTGCCAGCAGCTACCCCCGGGACAGGGGCACCGGGGAGCTGTTTTTT. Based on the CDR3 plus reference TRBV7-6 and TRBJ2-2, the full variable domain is GAGVSQSPRYKVTKRGQDVALRCDPISGHVSLYWYRQALGQGPEFLTYFNYEAQQDKSGLPNDRFSAERPEGSISTLTIQRTEQRDSAMYRCASSYPRDRGTGELFFGEGSRLTVL.